This T cell receptor (beta chain) was profiled in a study of T cells after yellow fever vaccination. V was clipped by 1 base and J by 6 bases; unmatched bases: 1. This CDR3 is built from 14 residues. CDR1 is LGHNA, CDR2 YSLEER, per germline. TCRdb reanalysed the 5' RACE reads using MiXCR and keeps one entry per CDR3 protein. The profile shows 240,000 or so distinct CDR3 sequences, 6.9% of them singletons. The sample holds many counts of this clonotype. The clonotype originates from a man younger than 40 who received the YFV17D yellow fever vaccine. Sequences were derived from CD4+ T cells sorted from PBMCs, sampled 15 days after the yellow fever booster vaccination. The chain carries TRBV4-3 and TRBJ2-4; TRBD1 matches 9 bases. CDR3 sequence: CASSQGTGANIQYF. The CDR3 DNA is TGCGCCAGCAGCCAAGGGACAGGGGCAAACATTCAGTACTTC.